This TCR beta chain was identified during a study of shared clonotypes between healthy human individuals. Clones were read by immunoSEQ multiplex PCR, and TCRdb kept only the in-frame ones, dropping some. The sample yields roughly 2.5 million clones, around nine tenths seen once. The receptor's source is a young man in good health. Sample: naive CD4+ T cells sorted from blood. Subset denoted: CD45RA+ positively selected.

CDR3 protein: CASSYSSQGGPLHF. The CDR3 DNA follows: TGTGCCAGCAGTTACTCGAGTCAGGGAGGACCCCTCCACTTT. The chain combines TRBV6-5 with TRBJ1-6, with D perhaps matching TRBD1 (5 bases). Germline CDR1 MNHEY, CDR2 SVGAGI. V was cut by 0 bases and J by 12 bases, with 12 bases left in between. The CDR3 runs to 14 residues.